Shown below are 4 T cell receptor beta chains from a single sample sequenced in a study of T cells after yellow fever vaccination. Using its own MiXCR run on the 5' RACE reads, TCRdb lists one record per CDR3 protein. The table has approximately 300,000 distinct CDR3 sequences, around 7% seen once. Sequences were derived from PBMCs, sampled more than 35 days after the first yellow fever vaccination. Every receptor here comes from a young man who received the YFV17D yellow fever vaccine.

This clonotype showed up just a few times. V usage is TRBV12-3 or TRBV12-4 and J usage is TRBJ1-5; D is uncertain. The CDR3 is 15 amino acids. Trimming shortened V by 6 bases and J by 4 bases, and 16 bases separated the two germline ends. CDR3 sequence: CASREKGLPNQPQHF. For the CDR3, the DNA is TGTGCCAGCAGAGAGAAGGGCCTACCAAATCAGCCCCAGCATTTT.

This clonotype appeared many times. The V gene is TRBV7-9, the J gene TRBJ2-7; D gene ambiguous. CDR3 length: 12 amino acids. From germline, CDR1 is SEHNR and CDR2 FQNEAQ (reference sequence). Trimming shortened V by 5 bases and J by 2 bases, and 7 bases separated the two germline ends. The CDR3 DNA follows: TGTGCCAGCAGCGCCGACCCCTACGAGCAGTACTTC. Translation gives CASSADPYEQYF.

This clonotype came up a few times. The chain links TRBV20-1 to TRBJ2-2, with TRBD2 matching over 10 bases. Germline lookup yields CDR1 DFQATT and CDR2 SNEGSKA (reference sequence). V shed 2 bases, J shed 7 bases, and the junction held 4 bases outside the gene matches. This CDR3 spans 14 amino acids. The CDR3, as DNA: TGCAGTGCTAGACCGGGACTAGCGATCGGGGAGCTGTTTTTT. It is translated as CSARPGLAIGELFF.

The chain joins TRBV7-8 to TRBJ2-1; 9 bases line up with TRBD2. The V gene's germline CDR1 is SGHVS and CDR2 FQNEAQ. The CDR3 totals 15 residues. V dropped 2 bases and J dropped 9; count of bases not matched to a gene: 8. CDR3 sequence (DNA): TGTGCCAGCAGCTTAAGAAGCGGGGGGCCCGGTGAGCAGTTCTTC. This codes for CASSLRSGGPGEQFF.